These 20 T cell receptor beta chains originate from one sample sequenced in a study of tumor-infiltrating lymphocytes in primary liver carcinoma. Total RNA (around 500 ng) served as template for TCR beta cDNA synthesis primed by a constant-region primer. Libraries of TCR beta came from three nested multiplex PCR rounds with slightly modified ARM-PCR. Each of the first two PCR rounds ran roughly 9 cycles with TRBV1-TRBV30 forward and C-beta reverse primers. Each CDR3 protein gets one entry after TCRdb re-called the multiplex PCR reads with MiXCR. The table lists about 310,000 distinct CDR3 sequences, over 55% of them singletons. The authors took blood RNA from unsorted whole blood and also extracted germline DNA. The sequenced material came from peripheral blood. Receptor source: a man aged 40-49 years with primary liver carcinoma and hepatitis B virus infection.

Regarding this clonotype: A junction end diverges from the germline sequence, so it may reflect a read error. The chain is built from TRBV5-5 and TRBJ2-1; 7 bases match TRBD2. CDR1 is SGHKS and CDR2 is YYEKEE in the germline V gene (reference sequence). This CDR3 has 17 residues. The CDR3 sequence is CASSPGGFSGGNNGQFF. DNA for the CDR3: TGTGCCAGCAGCCCGGGGGGTTTTTCGGGCGGCAACAATGGGCAGTTCTTC.

With regard to this clonotype: This may come from a read error, since a much larger clone is one base off. The chain combines TRBV6-1 with TRBJ2-5, with TRBD2 matching 8 bases. The CDR3 runs 15 residues. The ends lost 4 bases at V and 9 bases at J; junction bases unmatched: 13. Germline V gives CDR1 MNHNS, CDR2 SASEGT. In DNA, the CDR3 is TGTGCCAGCAGTGGACTTGACAGGCCGGGGGGGGCCCAGTACTTC. Its translation: CASSGLDRPGGAQYF.

This clonotype was recorded a few times. The rearrangement uses TRBV14 and TRBJ1-6; 7 nucleotides line up with TRBD1. Germline CDR1 SGHDN, CDR2 FVKESK. This CDR3 is built from 14 residues. J lost 10 bases, V lost 1 base, and 4 bases had no gene match. The CDR3 DNA reads TGTGCCAGCAGCCAAGTGACAGGGCACTCACCCCTCCACTTT. Protein product: CASSQVTGHSPLHF.

With respect to this clonotype: At one of its ends the junction is not consistent with the germline gene, which may arise from a read error. This chain uses TRBV10-3 with TRBJ2-5; 8 nucleotides match TRBD1. CDR1 and CDR2 from the germline V gene are ENHRY and SYGVKD. The CDR3 has 15 residues. The CDR3 bases are TGTACCATCAGTGAGCTAGGACAGGGTCGGGGGACCCAGTACTTC. This codes for CTISELGQGRGTQYF.

As to this clonotype: This could be a read error, since a much larger clone is one nucleotide away. V and J are TRBV4-3 and TRBJ2-7; 7 nucleotides line up with TRBD2. In germline, CDR1 is LGHNA, CDR2 YSLEER. This CDR3 has 15 amino acids. The CDR3 DNA reads TGCGCCAGCAGCCAAGACGCTAGCGGTATCTACGAGCGGTACTTC. Its translation: CASSQDASGIYERYF.

About this clonotype: This is likely a read error, given that the CDR3 carries no conserved phenylalanine or tryptophan at its end. This chain connects TRBV29-1 to TRBJ2-3; TRBD2 might be the D (5 bases). V was cut by 4 bases and J by 2 bases, with 16 bases left in between. Germline V gene sequence: CDR1 SQVTM, CDR2 ANQGSEA. The CDR3 is 15 residues long. The CDR3, as DNA: TGCAGCGTTGTGGACGGGGAGCCTAACACAGATACGCAGTATTCT. This sequence encodes CSVVDGEPNTDTQYS.

As for this clonotype: A much more abundant neighbour one base away suggests this may be a read error. The V call is TRBV6-1, the J call TRBJ1-5; 8 bases are shared with TRBD1. The junction had 5 bases not matched to a gene; V was cut back by 11 bases and J by 2 bases. The V gene's germline CDR1 is MNHNS and CDR2 SASEGT. This CDR3 is built from 13 residues. The CDR3 DNA reads as TGTGCCGCGTCGGGACAGGGCAATCAGCCCCAGCATTTT. This translates into CAASGQGNQPQHF.

The chain carries TRBV29-1 and TRBJ2-7; D gene unclear. The CDR3 runs to 12 residues. The V end lost 4 bases, the J end lost 2 bases, and 9 bases lay between the germline ends. Per germline, CDR1 SQVTM and CDR2 ANQGSEA. As DNA, the CDR3 is TGCAGCGTTGGGGCAGGAACCTACGAGCAGTACTTC. Protein: CSVGAGTYEQYF.

This chain links TRBV5-1 with TRBJ1-2, with unresolved D. Trimming took off 0 bases at V and 9 bases at J, with 9 bases between the two ends. This CDR3 is built from 12 residues. Germline V gives CDR1 SGHRS, CDR2 YFSETQ. CDR3: CASSLESTRYTF. As DNA, the CDR3 is TGCGCCAGCAGCTTGGAGTCTACACGCTACACCTTC.

To note about this clonotype: At one of its ends the junction is not consistent with the germline gene, which may arise from a read error. The chain employs TRBV4-1 and TRBJ2-1; 12 bases fit TRBD2. The CDR3 loop spans 21 amino acids. Germline V lookup: CDR1 MGHRA, CDR2 YSYEKL. The CDR3 DNA sequence: TGTGACAGCAGCCCCTTTGCATTAGGACTAGCGGGGCCCAGCTCCTACAATGAGCAGTTCTTC. Translated, it gives CDSSPFALGLAGPSSYNEQFF.

Concerning this clonotype: A single base separates this from a much larger clone, so it may be a read error. The J gene is TRBJ1-5, the V gene TRBV10-3; 9 bases align to TRBD1. Looked up from germline, CDR1 is ENHRY and CDR2 is SYGVKD. The CDR3 sequence is 14 residues long. The CDR3 loop reads CAISAGQGNQPRHF. DNA for the CDR3: TGTGCCATCAGTGCAGGACAGGGGAATCAGCCCCGGCATTTT.

This clonotype was found once. This may arise from a read error, as a much more abundant clone is one base away. The conserved phenylalanine or tryptophan is not found at the CDR3 terminus, so this likely reflects a read error. The chain couples TRBV6-6 to TRBJ2-1, with D perhaps assigned TRBD1 or TRBD2 (5 bases each). CDR1 is MNHNY, CDR2 SVGAGI, per germline (reference sequence). There are 10 residues in the CDR3. The V end lost 2 bases, the J end lost 12 bases, and 5 bases lay between the germline ends. Written as DNA, the CDR3 is TGTGCCAGCAGTTACGGGGGGCAGTTCGTC. Encoded protein: CASSYGGQFV.

The chain carries TRBV6-2 or TRBV6-3 and TRBJ2-1; 7 bases align to TRBD2. V dropped 6 bases and J dropped 4; count of bases not matched to a gene: 12. Germline V CDR1 and CDR2: MNHEY, SVGEGT. CDR3 length: 16 amino acids. The CDR3 region has the DNA TGTGCCAGCAGCCTTCTGGGTGCGGGGGAGTACAATGAGCAGTTCTTC. Translation: CASSLLGAGEYNEQFF.

About this clonotype itself: A clone one base away is much larger, so this may be a read error. The gene calls are TRBV4-1 and TRBJ2-3; D perhaps matches TRBD2 (6 bases). Per germline, CDR1 MGHRA and CDR2 YSYEKL. The CDR3 runs 14 residues. CDR3 sequence (DNA): TGCGCCAACAGCCCTGGCGGGATCACAGATACGCAGTATTTT. Amino acid sequence: CANSPGGITDTQYF.

Turning to this clonotype: Lacking the conserved final phenylalanine or tryptophan, this CDR3 likely reflects a read error. The chain links TRBV29-1 to TRBJ2-2; TRBD1 aligns across 9 bases. The germline V gene has CDR1 SQVTM and CDR2 ANQGSEA. The CDR3 covers 13 residues. V lost 8 bases to trimming and J lost 4 bases; unmatched junction nucleotides: 5. The CDR3 nucleotides are TGCAGCACGAGGACAGGGGCCACCGGGGAGCTGTTTTCT. Amino acid sequence: CSTRTGATGELFS.

This sequence joins TRBV11-2 and TRBJ2-2; TRBD2 aligns across 8 bases. Germline V gene data show CDR1 as SGHAT and CDR2 as FQNNGV. The CDR3 runs 15 residues. J gave up 5 bases and V 7 bases, and 9 bases lay outside the gene matches. The CDR3: CASNTGVAGTGELFF. For the CDR3, the DNA is TGTGCCAGCAACACAGGAGTAGCGGGAACCGGGGAGCTGTTTTTT.

Points on this clonotype: The germline gene is not matched at one end of the junction; a read error may be the cause. V gene TRBV12-3 or TRBV12-4 combines with J gene TRBJ2-3; D ambiguous. The CDR3 is made up of 11 amino acids. As DNA, the CDR3 is TGTGCCAGCAGTTTGGCAGAAACGCACTATTTT. Translated, it gives CASSLAETHYF.

Regarding this clonotype: At one of its ends the junction is not consistent with the germline gene, which may arise from a read error. The chain joins TRBV30 to TRBJ2-1; D remains ambiguous. Germline V CDR1 and CDR2: GTSNPN, SVGIG (reference sequence). The CDR3 runs 12 residues. CDR3 DNA: TGTGCCCGGAGTGTAAGCCACAATGAGCAGTTCTTC. Protein: CARSVSHNEQFF.

This clonotype has a count of ten or more. The chain joins TRBV10-2 to TRBJ2-2; 9 bases map to TRBD2. The junction had 3 bases not matched to a gene; V was cut back by 4 bases and J by 3 bases. Per the germline V gene, CDR1 is WSHSY and CDR2 is SAAADI. The CDR3 extends over 15 amino acids. The CDR3 sequence: CASSVAGVDTGELFF. The DNA of the CDR3 is TGCGCCAGCAGTGTAGCGGGAGTCGACACCGGGGAGCTGTTTTTT.

With respect to this clonotype: This clone may be a read error of a much larger clone one base away. This chain connects TRBV4-3 to TRBJ1-6; D gene unclear. Trimming pared 4 bases from V and 9 bases from J, leaving 13 bases between. The CDR3 totals 14 residues. Germline V gives CDR1 LGHNA, CDR2 YSLEER. CDR3 protein: CASSPLAGSSPLHF. The CDR3 coding sequence is TGCGCCAGCAGCCCCCTCGCGGGGAGTTCACCCCTCCACTTT.